This T cell receptor beta chain was recovered during a study of OX40 agonist ivuxolimab in advanced cancers. Regarding the study in general: Ivuxolimab, which targeted the costimulatory receptor OX40 (CD134), was an agonistic, fully human IgG2 monoclonal antibody. Patients were allowed to have had prior anti-PD-1, anti-PD-L1 or anti-CTLA-4 therapy, and around 40% of the dose-escalation patients had previously received checkpoint inhibitors. Among the roughly 50 dose-escalation patients, 19 had hepatocellular carcinoma, 15 or so melanoma, 9 renal cell carcinoma and 9 head and neck cancer. Three dose-escalation patients achieved partial responses, one with hepatocellular carcinoma and two with cutaneous melanoma. Intravenous ivuxolimab was administered to patients every 2 weeks at six dose levels: 0.01, 0.1, 0.3, 1.5, 3 and 10 mg/kg. A male proportion of under 85% and a mean age of approximately 61 years, ranging from roughly 23 to 79, were recorded for the dose-escalation cohort. The paper reports the monotherapy dose-escalation portion (N = 52 patients) of the phase I ivuxolimab trial. The purpose of peripheral TCRbeta sequencing was to test whether ivuxolimab changed TCR sequence diversity and led to clonal T-cell expansion.

For this clone: Its antigen is still unknown. Base qualities are not at hand, and no much larger clone is one base apart.

What the work shows at the level of the full study, not this receptor alone: The antigen specificity of the clonally expanded peripheral T cells was not determined. At doses from 0.1 to 3.0 mg/kg, clonal expansion was seen in both CD4+ and CD8+ blood T cells between baseline and week 6. Partial responders in the 0.1-3.0 mg/kg groups had among the lowest normalized peripheral clonal expansion, especially among CD8+ T cells. Low levels of normalized T-cell clonal expansion were also shown by some nonresponding patients. After ivuxolimab, more expanded clones were found on average in CD8+ T cells than in CD4+ T cells.

Genomic DNA was extracted from sorted cells for sequencing of the TCRbeta CDR3 region. The immunoSEQ Assay was used to sequence the TCRbeta CDR3 regions. Sourced from immuneACCESS, this table was stored by TCRdb with only in-frame sequences that have V and J called. A share of the clones is absent; for the studies checked, an unresolved V gene accounts for under half, and the remainder has no known explanation. The sample table shows around 66,000 clones, and about nine tenths are seen once. Roughly 1.1% of the sample is held by the ten biggest clonotypes. Patients with autoimmune disease history or receiving systemic immunosuppression were excluded from the trial. Peripheral blood for TCR sequencing was collected from all dose cohorts at baseline, on cycle 4 day 1, and on cycle 7 day 1. The samples were taken from a phase I, first-in-human, multicenter, open-label dose-escalation trial of ivuxolimab. The trial enrolled adults with locally advanced or metastatic head and neck squamous cell, hepatocellular, melanoma or renal cell carcinoma. CD4+ and CD8+ T cells were sorted separately from peripheral blood before TCR sequencing.

The clonotype comes from an adult with an advanced solid tumor such as melanoma, head and neck, liver or kidney cancer. The input for sequencing was CD4+ or CD8+ T cells sorted from blood, taken in a trial of the OX40 agonist ivuxolimab.

The nucleotide sequence reads TGTGCCAGCAGCTCGGACTCCTACGAGCAGTACTTC. Its protein product is CASSSDSYEQYF. The chain links TRBV9 with TRBJ2-7; the D segment cannot be called with confidence. Its CDR3 holds 12 amino acids, cysteine through phenylalanine. The read is trimmed to its CDR3 DNA, 36 bases read in frame from base 1. In the germline V gene, CDR1 corresponds to SGDLS and CDR2 to YYNGEE. Trimming takes 4 bases from V and 0 bases from J, and the germline ends sit 5 bases apart.